This entry describes one T cell receptor beta chain. This specimen belongs to a study of blood T cell repertoires in COVID-19. Study-level background: COVID-19 samples collected from the United States, Italy and Spain covered acute and convalescent phases. Sample material is recorded as cDNA or gDNA derived from T cells, B-cell-depleted T cells, or PBMCs.

TCRdb's copy holds only in-frame clones and misses some; the assay was immunoSEQ multiplex PCR. The sample carries more than 300,000 clones, 92% recorded once. Participant-reported clinical history was the basis for cohort assignment. Recovered Cohort 3 donors showed two negative PCRs, clearance, or symptom resolution. The CDR3 extends over 15 amino acids. V lost 5 bases and J lost 0, with 11 bases in between. Germline CDR1 is SEHNR and CDR2 is FQNEAQ (reference sequence). This clonotype was sampled from a woman aged 30 to 39 who had recovered from COVID-19. The V and J genes are TRBV7-9 and TRBJ2-1; D perhaps matches TRBD2 (6 bases). Sequenced: PBMCs or T cells enriched from blood (not recorded which). CDR3 sequence (DNA): TGTGCCAGCAGCCGTGCCGGGAGCTCCTACAATGAGCAGTTCTTC. It encodes CASSRAGSSYNEQFF.